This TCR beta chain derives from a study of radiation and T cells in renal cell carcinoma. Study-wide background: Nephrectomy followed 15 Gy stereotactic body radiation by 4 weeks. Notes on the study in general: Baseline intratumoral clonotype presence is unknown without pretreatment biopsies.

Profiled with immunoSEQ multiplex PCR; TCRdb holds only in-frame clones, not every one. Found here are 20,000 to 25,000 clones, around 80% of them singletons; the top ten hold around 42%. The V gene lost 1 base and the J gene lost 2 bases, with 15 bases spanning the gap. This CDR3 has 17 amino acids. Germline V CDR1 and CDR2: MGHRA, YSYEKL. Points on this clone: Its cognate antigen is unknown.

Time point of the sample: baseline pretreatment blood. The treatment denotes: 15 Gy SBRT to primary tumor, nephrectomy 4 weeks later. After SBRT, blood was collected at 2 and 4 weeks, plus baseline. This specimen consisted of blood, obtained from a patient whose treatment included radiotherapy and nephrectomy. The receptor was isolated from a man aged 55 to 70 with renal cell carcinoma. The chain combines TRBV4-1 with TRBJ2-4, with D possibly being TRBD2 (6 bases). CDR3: CASSQGFARDSKNIQYF. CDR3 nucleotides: TGCGCCAGCAGCCAAGGCTTCGCCCGGGACTCCAAAAACATTCAGTACTTC.